The following is a TCR beta chain sequence with its context. Sequencing was performed with immunoSEQ multiplex PCR; in TCRdb, only in-frame clones are kept and a portion is missing. The profile shows some 120,000 clones, 70% to 85% of them singletons. Time point noted: pretreatment peripheral blood. Per patient, between 1 and 8 samples were collected at pretreatment and on-treatment time points. This record comes from a study of PD-L1 blockade in urothelial cancer. Study summary: Blood analyses occurred 3 weeks (second dose) and 6 weeks post treatment start.

Sequencing was performed on PBMCs, taken around atezolizumab (anti-PD-L1) treatment. The sequence came from a man aged 50-60 years with urothelial cancer.

CDR3 region: CAIGGQGDTQYF. CDR3 DNA sequence: TGTGCCATCGGGGGACAGGGTGATACGCAGTATTTT. V and J are TRBV10-3 and TRBJ2-3; TRBD1 aligns across 9 bases. V lost 8 bases, J lost 6 bases, and 3 bases stayed unmatched. This CDR3 is 12 amino acids long. Per germline, CDR1 ENHRY and CDR2 SYGVKD.